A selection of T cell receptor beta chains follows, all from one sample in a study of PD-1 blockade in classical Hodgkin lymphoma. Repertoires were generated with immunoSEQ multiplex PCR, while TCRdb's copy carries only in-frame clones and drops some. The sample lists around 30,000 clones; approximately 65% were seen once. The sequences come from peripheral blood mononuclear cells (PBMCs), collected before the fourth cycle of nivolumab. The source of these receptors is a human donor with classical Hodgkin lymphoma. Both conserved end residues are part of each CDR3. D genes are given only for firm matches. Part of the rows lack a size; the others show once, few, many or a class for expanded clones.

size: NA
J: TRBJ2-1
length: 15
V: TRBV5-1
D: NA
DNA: TGCGCCAGCAGCTTGTTAGGGGGGTCCTACAATGAGCAGTTCTTC
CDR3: CASSLLGGSYNEQFF

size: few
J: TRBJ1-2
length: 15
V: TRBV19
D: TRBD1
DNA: TGTGCCAGTAGTATGCCTCGGGGACAGGGACACGGCTACACCTTC
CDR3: CASSMPRGQGHGYTF

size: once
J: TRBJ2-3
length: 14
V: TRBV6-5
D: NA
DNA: TGTGCCAGCAGTTTTAGTGGGAGCACAGATACGCAGTATTTT
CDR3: CASSFSGSTDTQYF

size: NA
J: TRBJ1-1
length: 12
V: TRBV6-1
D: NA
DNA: TGTGCCAGCAGAGCCAGCCCCACTGAAGCTTTCTTT
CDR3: CASRASPTEAFF

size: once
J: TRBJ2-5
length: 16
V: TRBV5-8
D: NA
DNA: TGTGCCAGCAGCTTGGGGGGGACAAGGAGGGGAGAGACCCAGTACTTC
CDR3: CASSLGGTRRGETQYF

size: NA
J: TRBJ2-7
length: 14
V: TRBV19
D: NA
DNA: TGTGCCAGTTCTCGGACGGGTAGCTCCTACGAGCAGTACTTC
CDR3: CASSRTGSSYEQYF

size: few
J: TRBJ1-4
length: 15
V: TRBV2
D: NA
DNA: TGTGCCAGCAGTGAAGCACGGGTGGGCGTTGAAAAACTGTTTTTT
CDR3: CASSEARVGVEKLFF

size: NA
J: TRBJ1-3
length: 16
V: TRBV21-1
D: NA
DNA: TGTGCCAGCAGCAATAGGGACTGGAACTCTGGAAACACCATATATTTT
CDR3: CASSNRDWNSGNTIYF

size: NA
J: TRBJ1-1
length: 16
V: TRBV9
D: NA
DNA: TGTGCCAGCAGCGTAGCCCCGGACGGTGGTTTCTCTGAAGCTTTCTTT
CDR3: CASSVAPDGGFSEAFF

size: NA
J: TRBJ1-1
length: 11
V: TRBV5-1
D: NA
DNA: TGCGCCAGCAGCTTGGGACAAGGAGCTTTCTTT
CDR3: CASSLGQGAFF

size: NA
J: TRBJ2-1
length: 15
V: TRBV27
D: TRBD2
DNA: TGTGCCAGCAGTTTAACTAGCGGGAATGCCAATGAGCAGTTCTTC
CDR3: CASSLTSGNANEQFF

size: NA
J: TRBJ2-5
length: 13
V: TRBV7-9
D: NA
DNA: TGTGCCAGCAGCTTCTCTGGGGGGGAGACCCAGTACTTC
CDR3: CASSFSGGETQYF

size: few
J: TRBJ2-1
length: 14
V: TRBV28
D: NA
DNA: TGTGCCAGCAGGGGACTGAGCTCCTACAATGAGCAGTTCTTC
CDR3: CASRGLSSYNEQFF

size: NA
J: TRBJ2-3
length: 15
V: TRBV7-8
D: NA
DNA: TGTGCCAGCAGCTTAACTCTTGATTTCACAGATACGCAGTATTTT
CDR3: CASSLTLDFTDTQYF

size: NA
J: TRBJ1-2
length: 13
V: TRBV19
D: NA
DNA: TGTGCCAGTAGTATTGCCTCTAACTATGGCTACACCTTC
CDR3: CASSIASNYGYTF

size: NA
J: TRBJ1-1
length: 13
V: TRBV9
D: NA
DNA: TGTGCCAGCAGCGTAGGGAGGAGCACTGAAGCTTTCTTT
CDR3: CASSVGRSTEAFF

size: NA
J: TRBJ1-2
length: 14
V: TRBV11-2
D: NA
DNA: TGTGCCAGCAGCTTAGATCCGGGGGACTATGGCTACACCTTC
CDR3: CASSLDPGDYGYTF

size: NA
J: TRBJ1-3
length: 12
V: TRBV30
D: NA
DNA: TGTGCCTGGAGTCCAGGACCTGGAGGGATATATTTT
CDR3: CAWSPGPGGIYF

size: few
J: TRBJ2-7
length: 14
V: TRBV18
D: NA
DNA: TGTGCCAGCTCACTAGCCGGGCCGACCTACGAGCAGTACTTC
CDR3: CASSLAGPTYEQYF

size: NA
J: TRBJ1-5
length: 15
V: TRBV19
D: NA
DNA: TGTGCCAGTAGTGACAGACGGAGGGGGTATCAGCCCCAGCATTTT
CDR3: CASSDRRRGYQPQHF

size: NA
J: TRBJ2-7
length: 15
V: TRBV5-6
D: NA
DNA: TGTGCCAGCAGCCCTTGGGGGGCCCCTCCCTACGAGCAGTACTTC
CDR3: CASSPWGAPPYEQYF

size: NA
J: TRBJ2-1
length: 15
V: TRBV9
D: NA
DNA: TGTGCCAGCAGCGACCGTCTTAGAGGCCGCAATGAGCAGTTCTTC
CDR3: CASSDRLRGRNEQFF

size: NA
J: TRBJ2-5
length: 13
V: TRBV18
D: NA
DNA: TGTGCCAGCTCACCGTCTTCGGGCGAGACCCAGTACTTC
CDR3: CASSPSSGETQYF

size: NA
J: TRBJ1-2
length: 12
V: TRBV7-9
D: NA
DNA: TGTGCCAGCAGCCTCGCTAACTATGGCTACACCTTC
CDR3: CASSLANYGYTF

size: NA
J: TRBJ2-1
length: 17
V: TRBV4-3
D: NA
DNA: TGCGCCAGCAGCCAAGATTGGCTAGCGAGCTCCTACAATGAGCAGTTCTTC
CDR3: CASSQDWLASSYNEQFF

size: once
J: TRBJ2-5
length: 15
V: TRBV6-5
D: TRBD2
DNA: TGTGCCAGCAGTCGCGGGGGGGGAAGAGGAGAGACCCAGTACTTC
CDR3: CASSRGGGRGETQYF

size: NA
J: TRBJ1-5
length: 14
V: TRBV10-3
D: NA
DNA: TGTGCCATCAGCCAATTAGGTCAAAATCAGCCCCAGCATTTT
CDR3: CAISQLGQNQPQHF

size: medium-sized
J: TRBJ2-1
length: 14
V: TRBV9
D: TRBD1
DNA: TGTGCCAGCAGCGATCGACAGGGGAGCAATGAGCAGTTCTTC
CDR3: CASSDRQGSNEQFF

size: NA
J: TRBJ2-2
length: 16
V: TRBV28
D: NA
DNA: TGTGCCAGCAGCCCCCCTAACAGGGTGGGCACCGGGGAGCTGTTTTTT
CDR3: CASSPPNRVGTGELFF

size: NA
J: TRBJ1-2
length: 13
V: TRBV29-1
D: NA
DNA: TGCAGCGTTGAAGATGATAAGGAAGGAGGCTACACCTTC
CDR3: CSVEDDKEGGYTF

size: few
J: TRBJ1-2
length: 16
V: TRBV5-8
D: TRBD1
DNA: TGTGCCAGCAGCCCGGAACAGGGGGGTGACGACTATGGCTACACCTTC
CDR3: CASSPEQGGDDYGYTF